One and the same sample provided the 26 T cell receptor beta chains below, sequenced in a study of cytotoxic CD8 clonotypes in ibrutinib-treated CLL. Clones were sequenced by immunoSEQ multiplex PCR, and TCRdb holds only the in-frame ones, with some missing. The repertoire holds 70,000 to 80,000 clones, with around 78% as singletons. The sample was PBMCs, taken after 24 months of ibrutinib treatment. All receptors come from a human donor with chronic lymphocytic leukemia.

This clone was counted a few times. The chain has TRBV29-1 and TRBJ1-1, with TRBD1 matching 10 bases. The germline CDR1 and CDR2 sequences are SQVTM and ANQGSEA. The CDR3 is made up of 15 amino acids. With V trimmed by 5 bases and J by 0 bases, 6 bases remained unmatched. Written as DNA, the CDR3 is TGCAGCGTTCCCTCCGGACAGGGGGTGAACACTGAAGCTTTCTTT. It translates to CSVPSGQGVNTEAFF.

The sample holds a few counts of this clone. V usage is TRBV28 and J usage is TRBJ1-1; 9 nucleotides line up with TRBD1. This CDR3 has 11 residues. CDR1 MDHEN and CDR2 SYDVKM come from the germline V gene. After removal of 5 bases from V and 8 bases from J, the junction contained 0 bases not matched to a gene. The CDR3 nucleotides are TGTGCCAGCAGTGGGACAGGGGAAGCTTTCTTT. Translated, it gives CASSGTGEAFF.

This chain joins TRBV5-8 and TRBJ1-1, with TRBD1 as a possible D gene (5 bases). The CDR3 length is 18 residues. V was trimmed by 0 bases and J by 0 bases, leaving 18 bases between them. Germline loops: CDR1 SGHTS, CDR2 YDEGEE. The CDR3 DNA reads TGTGCCAGCAGCTTGGGGTTGCGGGGCGGACATTTGAACACTGAAGCTTTCTTT. Protein product: CASSLGLRGGHLNTEAFF.

The V and J genes are TRBV14 and TRBJ2-5; TRBD2 is a possible D gene (5 bases). The CDR3 length is 16 residues. The V gene's germline CDR1 is SGHDN and CDR2 FVKESK. The V end lost 0 bases, the J end lost 1 base, and 12 bases lay between the germline ends. The CDR3 nucleotides read TGTGCCAGCAGCCAAGATTTCGGGGATCCCCAAGAGACCCAGTACTTC. It yields the protein CASSQDFGDPQETQYF.

This sequence joins TRBV5-6 and TRBJ1-1; 7 positions match TRBD1. Trimming at V came to 1 base and at J to 2 bases, leaving 2 bases not matched to a gene. The CDR3 is made up of 14 amino acids. Per germline, CDR1 SGHDT and CDR2 YYEEEE. CDR3 residues: CASSLRGLNTEAFF. CDR3 DNA sequence: TGTGCCAGCAGCTTGAGGGGGCTAAACACTGAAGCTTTCTTT.

The sample holds a few counts of this clone. The chain joins TRBV27 to TRBJ2-7; TRBD2 might be the D (6 bases). Germline V gene lookup returns CDR1 MNHEY and CDR2 SMNVEV (reference sequence). Trimming shortened V by 5 bases and J by 2 bases, and 10 bases separated the two germline ends. This CDR3 has 13 amino acids. DNA of the CDR3: TGTGCCAGCAGTAGCCGGGGGACCTACGAGCAGTACTTC. Protein: CASSSRGTYEQYF.

V and J are TRBV5-4 and TRBJ2-3, with a weak D call TRBD1 (6 bases). Between the trimmed V and J ends, which lost 4 bases and 4 bases, there was a span of 10 bases. The germline V gene has CDR1 SGHNT and CDR2 YYREEE (reference sequence). The CDR3 runs to 13 residues. The CDR3 nucleotides read TGTGCCAGCAGCCTCCAGGGGCCAGATACGCAGTATTTT. As protein: CASSLQGPDTQYF.

The chain employs TRBV30 and TRBJ2-3; 12 nucleotides agree with TRBD2. The germline V gene encodes CDR1 GTSNPN and CDR2 SVGIG (reference sequence). CDR3 length: 16 amino acids. After removal of 3 bases from V and 3 bases from J, the junction contained 7 bases not matched to a gene. In nucleotides, the CDR3 is TGTGCCTGGAGCCACATACTAGCGGGAGGAACAGATACGCAGTATTTT. It is translated as CAWSHILAGGTDTQYF. Full variable domain (outside the CDR3, taken from reference TRBV30 and TRBJ2-3): SQTIHQWPATLVQPVGSPLSLECTVEGTSNPNLYWYRQAAGRGLQLLFYSVGIGQISSEVPQNLSASRPQDRQFILSSKKLLLSDSGFYLCAWSHILAGGTDTQYFGPGTRLTVL.

This clone appeared a single time. This chain joins TRBV28 and TRBJ1-5; 7 positions match TRBD1. The ends lost 1 base at V and 11 bases at J; junction bases unmatched: 11. The germline V gene encodes CDR1 MDHEN and CDR2 SYDVKM. The length of the CDR3 is 15 residues. The CDR3 DNA sequence: TGTGCCAGCAGTTTATTCGACAGGGAGAACCAGGCCCAGCATTTT. It yields the protein CASSLFDRENQAQHF.

The J gene is TRBJ2-2, the V gene TRBV6-5; tentatively, D is TRBD1 or TRBD2 (5 bases each). V lost 4 bases and J 1 base, leaving 10 bases between the germline ends. In germline, CDR1 is MNHEY, CDR2 SVGAGI. The CDR3 consists of 15 residues. The CDR3 here is CASSWGTVNTGELFF. For the CDR3, the DNA is TGTGCCAGCAGTTGGGGGACGGTGAACACCGGGGAGCTGTTTTTT.

This chain connects TRBV5-1 to TRBJ2-1, with 10 bases that match TRBD2. Unmatched junction bases numbered 4, after V lost 4 bases and J lost 0 bases. CDR3 length: 16 amino acids. Germline CDR1 is SGHRS and CDR2 is YFSETQ. CDR3 protein: CASSQASGSSYNEQFF. DNA for the CDR3: TGCGCCAGCAGCCAAGCTAGCGGGAGCTCCTACAATGAGCAGTTCTTC. The whole variable domain, remainder taken from reference TRBV5-1 and TRBJ2-1, is KAGVTQTPRYLIKTRGQQVTLSCSPISGHRSVSWYQQTPGQGLQFLFEYFSETQRNKGNFPGRFSGRQFSNSRSEMNVSTLELGDSALYLCASSQASGSSYNEQFFGPGTRLTVL.

The chain couples TRBV5-6 to TRBJ1-2; possible D gene TRBD1, 5 bases. The germline V gene encodes CDR1 SGHDT and CDR2 YYEEEE. CDR3 size: 15 residues. Trimming left V 0 bases short and J 2 bases short, with 11 bases between. The DNA of the CDR3 is TGTGCCAGCAGCTTGGTTCAGGGCCCAAACTATGGCTACACCTTC. The encoded protein is CASSLVQGPNYGYTF. Filled out from reference TRBV5-6 and TRBJ1-2, the complete variable domain reads DAGVTQSPTHLIKTRGQQVTLRCSPKSGHDTVSWYQQALGQGPQFIFQYYEEEERQRGNFPDRFSGHQFPNYSSELNVNALLLGDSALYLCASSLVQGPNYGYTFGSGTRLTVV.

In this sample, this clone turned up a few times. The chain combines TRBV5-1 with TRBJ2-1; 9 bases agree with TRBD1. The CDR3 runs to 15 residues. Germline V gene data show CDR1 as SGHRS and CDR2 as YFSETQ. The V segment lost 2 bases and the J segment 4 bases; nucleotides outside the gene matches: 4. In nucleotides, the CDR3 is TGCGCCAGCAGCTTCCCCGGGACAGGGTACAATGAGCAGTTCTTC. Amino acids: CASSFPGTGYNEQFF.

The chain combines TRBV2 with TRBJ2-1, with D maybe TRBD2 (6 bases). Germline V gene data show CDR1 as SNHLY and CDR2 as FYNNEI. The CDR3 has 15 amino acids. The V end was cut by 10 bases, the J end by 10 bases, with 26 bases between. The CDR3 loop reads CATCNSGTGGSEQFF. The CDR3 coding sequence is TGTGCCACCTGCAACTCCGGGACTGGGGGGAGCGAGCAGTTCTTC.

This clone occurred once. This sequence joins TRBV7-9 and TRBJ1-5; no clear D. Germline V CDR1 and CDR2: SEHNR, FQNEAQ (reference sequence). The V and J ends lost 4 bases and 5 bases respectively, with 6 bases between them. The CDR3 is 12 residues long. As DNA, the CDR3 is TGTGCCAGCAGCTGGGGAGATCAGCCCCAGCATTTT. It encodes CASSWGDQPQHF. Full variable domain (rest looked up from reference TRBV7-9 and TRBJ1-5): DTGVSQNPRHKITKRGQNVTFRCDPISEHNRLYWYRQTLGQGPEFLTYFQNEAQLEKSRLLSDRFSAERPKGSFSTLEIQRTEQGDSAMYLCASSWGDQPQHFGDGTRLSIL.

This chain joins TRBV28 and TRBJ2-1; either TRBD1 or TRBD2 may fit D (5 bases each). Trimming pared 5 bases from V and 7 bases from J, leaving 15 bases between. The germline CDR1 and CDR2 sequences are MDHEN and SYDVKM. The CDR3 has 14 amino acids. Here the CDR3 reads CASSPPPWGNEQFF. CDR3 DNA sequence: TGTGCCAGCAGTCCTCCCCCGTGGGGGAATGAGCAGTTCTTC.

This clone showed up just a few times. The chain carries TRBV18 and TRBJ2-6, with a weak D call TRBD2 (6 bases). V lost 3 bases, J lost 2 bases, and 14 bases lay in between. CDR1 is KGHSH, CDR2 LQKENI, per germline. This CDR3 comprises 17 residues. CDR3 in amino acids: CASSPPGLFAGANVLTF. The CDR3 DNA reads TGTGCCAGCTCACCGCCGGGACTCTTCGCTGGGGCCAACGTCCTGACTTTC.

CDR3 in DNA: TGTGCCAGCAGTGAAGAAGGGTACGGAGAGACCCAGTACTTC. Translated: CASSEEGYGETQYF. The chain links TRBV2 to TRBJ2-5; D unclear. V lost 1 base to trimming and J lost 4 bases, with 10 bases between them. Germline V lookup: CDR1 SNHLY, CDR2 FYNNEI. The CDR3 contains 14 residues. The complete variable domain, with remaining parts taken from reference TRBV2 and TRBJ2-5, reads EPEVTQTPSHQVTQMGQEVILRCVPISNHLYFYWYRQILGQKVEFLVSFYNNEISEKSEIFDDQFSVERPDGSNFTLKIRSTKLEDSAMYFCASSEEGYGETQYFGPGTRLLVL.

The chain recombines TRBV10-3 with TRBJ2-6; no firm D call. The CDR3 loop spans 15 amino acids. Trimming took off 0 bases at V and 1 base at J, with 4 bases between the two ends. The V gene's germline CDR1 is ENHRY and CDR2 SYGVKD. The CDR3 sequence is CAISESGSGANVLTF. The CDR3, as DNA: TGTGCCATCAGTGAGTCAGGGTCTGGGGCCAACGTCCTGACTTTC.

This chain joins TRBV13 and TRBJ1-1; 10 bases line up with TRBD1. The germline CDR1 and CDR2 sequences are PRHDT and FYEKMQ (reference sequence). V lost 5 bases, J lost 7 bases, and 4 bases stayed unmatched. The CDR3 totals 13 residues. The CDR3 DNA reads TGTGCCAGCAGCCCCGGACAGGGGGTTGAAGCTTTCTTT. Amino acid sequence: CASSPGQGVEAFF.

The J gene is TRBJ2-1, the V gene TRBV7-9; D is unclear. There are 18 residues in the CDR3. Germline V gene lookup returns CDR1 SEHNR and CDR2 FQNEAQ (reference sequence). V was pared by 1 base and J by 0 bases, with 16 bases between. The CDR3 region is CASSLGVKGPSSYNEQFF. CDR3 DNA: TGTGCCAGCAGCTTAGGGGTAAAAGGGCCGAGCTCCTACAATGAGCAGTTCTTC.

The V call is TRBV6-1, the J call TRBJ2-2, with 9 bases aligning to TRBD2. There are 15 residues in the CDR3. With V trimmed by 7 bases and J by 3 bases, 6 bases remained unmatched. CDR1 and CDR2 (germline): MNHNS, SASEGT. This CDR3 is CASTATSGYTGELFF. The CDR3 region has the DNA TGTGCCAGCACGGCGACTAGCGGTTACACCGGGGAGCTGTTTTTT.

This clone was seen once. The V and J genes are TRBV27 and TRBJ2-7, with 11 bases lining up with TRBD2. In germline, CDR1 is MNHEY, CDR2 SMNVEV (reference sequence). Trimming at V came to 3 bases and at J to 6 bases, leaving 7 bases not matched to a gene. The CDR3 totals 15 residues. CDR3 nucleotides: TGTGCCAGCAGTTTCCAACTAGCGGGAGCCGCCGAGCAGTACTTC. Protein product: CASSFQLAGAAEQYF.

The chain recombines TRBV28 with TRBJ2-7, with TRBD2 as a possible D gene (5 bases). The V end lost 1 base, the J end lost 7 bases, and 14 bases lay between the germline ends. Germline CDR1 reads MDHEN; CDR2 reads SYDVKM. This CDR3 region has 14 residues. CDR3 protein: CASSLYPTGWEQYF. DNA for the CDR3: TGTGCCAGCAGTTTATACCCGACGGGGTGGGAGCAGTACTTC. Drawing the rest from reference TRBV28 and TRBJ2-7, the complete variable domain is DVKVTQSSRYLVKRTGEKVFLECVQDMDHENMFWYRQDPGLGLRLIYFSYDVKMKEKGDIPEGYSVSREKKERFSLILESASTNQTSMYLCASSLYPTGWEQYFGPGTRLTVT.

About this clone itself: One end of the junction is discordant with germline, which a read error may explain. Other DNA sequences in this sample translate to the same CDR3. The chain employs TRBV5-4 and TRBJ2-6, with D possibly TRBD1 on 5 matching bases. The CDR3 has 16 amino acids. Germline V gene data show CDR1 as SGHNT and CDR2 as YYREEE (reference sequence). The CDR3 DNA follows: TGCGCCAGCAGCCAAGGGGTTGTCTCTGGGGCCAACGTCCTGACTTTC. Translation: CASSQGVVSGANVLTF. Complete variable domain (other parts from reference TRBV5-4 and TRBJ2-6): ETGVTQSPTHLIKTRGQQVTLRCSSQSGHNTVSWYQQALGQGPQFIFQYYREEENGRGNFPPRFSGLQFPNYSSELNVNALELDDSALYLCASSQGVVSGANVLTFGAGSRLTVL.

The table lists this clone with a few counts. The CDR3 DNA reads as TGTGCCAGCAGCCCTAGCGGGAGTTACTACGAGCAGTACTTC. Protein: CASSPSGSYYEQYF. The chain combines TRBV28 with TRBJ2-7; 10 bases map to TRBD2. Germline V gene lookup returns CDR1 MDHEN and CDR2 SYDVKM. V was clipped by 6 bases and J by 3 bases; unmatched bases: 5. CDR3 size: 14 residues.